A selection of T cell receptor beta chains follows, all from one sample in a study of shared clonotypes between healthy human individuals. The method was immunoSEQ multiplex PCR; TCRdb's version includes in-frame clones alone and lacks a portion of them. Of around 350,000 clones listed, 70% to 75% are singletons. What was sequenced was memory CD4+ T cells sorted from blood. The receptors originated from a man aged 25 to 45 in good health. Both conserved end residues are trimmed from each CDR3. A D gene is named only where the DNA matches it firmly.

d_gene	j_gene	v_gene	CDR3aa
NA	TRBJ1-5	TRBV21-1	ASSNRQGALRGQPQH
NA	TRBJ2-7	TRBV19	ASSIFPASTSEQY
NA	TRBJ2-3	TRBV19	ASSRGASSTDTQY
NA	TRBJ2-5	TRBV7-6	ASSWQTFQETQY
NA	TRBJ1-5	TRBV7-8	ASSLRQNNQPQH
NA	TRBJ2-7	TRBV5-5	ASSFLQGVGVYEQY
TRBD1	TRBJ1-1	TRBV30	AFSQGAKGTEAF
NA	TRBJ2-2	TRBV18	ASSPSQVLAGELF
NA	TRBJ2-7	TRBV10-3	AISDPGFGLGYEQY
NA	TRBJ1-5	TRBV27	ASSLGWSNQPQH
NA	TRBJ2-1	TRBV7-3	ASSTSSSSYNEQF
NA	TRBJ2-3	TRBV11-3	ASSRGEGGTDTQY
NA	TRBJ1-1	TRBV14	ASSQEWGTEAF
NA	TRBJ2-7	TRBV15	ATSRDKGEQY
NA	TRBJ1-3	TRBV4-3	ASSPSPGNTIY
NA	TRBJ2-2	TRBV5-1	ASSDPQGAGELF
NA	TRBJ2-1	TRBV14	ASSQRIGYNEQF
TRBD1	TRBJ2-5	TRBV29-1	SSSDRGKETQY
NA	TRBJ1-3	TRBV9	ASSVGAVALSGNTIY
NA	TRBJ2-2	TRBV10-2	ASRVMSGGELF
NA	TRBJ2-7	TRBV18	ASSPSGTLGEQY
NA	TRBJ1-5	TRBV19	ASNMGGLGNQPQH
TRBD1	TRBJ2-3	TRBV6-4	ASSDSIQGTDTQY
NA	TRBJ1-3	TRBV2	ASSGVFSGNTIY
TRBD2	TRBJ2-1	TRBV6-6	ASSVLSGNEQF
TRBD1	TRBJ1-5	TRBV25-1	ASSERQGDNQPQH
NA	TRBJ2-3	TRBV6-1	ASSGGQPSFTDTQY
NA	TRBJ1-3	TRBV11-2	ASSYSPGNTIY
NA	TRBJ1-1	TRBV7-9	ASSGRISNSAEAF
NA	TRBJ1-4	TRBV19	ASSQLQAENEKLF
NA	TRBJ2-5	TRBV2	ASTWQGGAGETQY
TRBD2	TRBJ2-1	TRBV11-3	ASSRTSASYNEQF
NA	TRBJ2-6	TRBV18	ASSPSAGLSGANVLT
TRBD1	TRBJ2-7	TRBV5-4	ASSFPGQGRAEQY
NA	TRBJ1-3	TRBV5-6	ASSHQGASSGNTIY
NA	TRBJ2-1	TRBV11-3	ASSSEVTGFNEQF
TRBD2	TRBJ2-4	TRBV9	ASSPQGLAGEAGHIQY
NA	TRBJ2-3	TRBV19	ASSADRTSTDTQY
NA	TRBJ2-6	TRBV7-2	ASSLDSGANVLT
NA	TRBJ2-5	TRBV2	ASSRIRGTQY
NA	TRBJ2-3	TRBV28	ASSFGSYGTDTQY
NA	TRBJ1-3	TRBV19	ASSIQASGNTIY
NA	TRBJ1-1	TRBV5-1	ASSLVGGAGTEAF
TRBD2	TRBJ2-1	TRBV9	ASSVDGLAGNEQF
NA	TRBJ1-4	TRBV7-2	ASSFSGTSNEKLF
NA	TRBJ2-2	TRBV11-2	ASSLVWQGTGELF
TRBD1	TRBJ1-1	TRBV2	ASSEMGQVSTEAF
TRBD2	TRBJ2-2	TRBV7-9	ASSPSHLAGGDPGELF
NA	TRBJ1-3	TRBV9	ASSVVGTPGNTIY
NA	TRBJ1-4	TRBV7-8	ASSSGRWDEKLF
NA	TRBJ2-2	TRBV5-1	ASSLGGLFTGELF
NA	TRBJ2-1	TRBV5-6	ASSLGFEQF
NA	TRBJ2-5	TRBV7-9	ASSPKGWETQY
NA	TRBJ1-1	TRBV7-9	ASSRPGENTEAF
TRBD1	TRBJ1-4	TRBV18	ASSPWDRGINEKLF
TRBD1	NA	TRBV5-4	ASSALDRGSSYEQY
NA	TRBJ1-4	TRBV7-9	ASSLAGTVEKLF
NA	TRBJ2-2	TRBV10-3	AISGGMGSRVTGELF
NA	TRBJ2-1	TRBV7-7	ASSLTADSYNEQF